These T cell receptor beta chains were read from a single sample in a study of T cell repertoires in cytomegalovirus infection. TCRdb independently ran MiXCR on the reads; one entry per CDR3 protein. The sample yields some 390,000 distinct CDR3 sequences, 15% to 20% seen once. Sequencing was done on a sample of PBMCs. The receptors were sampled from a human donor in good health (CMV status not recorded). Some clones in this sample may be carry-over from other donors' samples. The conserved cysteine and the conserved F or W are not part of the CDR3 here. The D gene is left open where the match is weak.

v_gene	len	j_gene	d_gene	CDR3aa
TRBV7-9	11	TRBJ2-7	-	ASSSPGADEQY
TRBV6-1	12	TRBJ2-5	-	ASSVGGDEETQY
TRBV7-2	12	TRBJ1-1	TRBD1	ASSRRTGGTEAF
TRBV4-2	13	TRBJ2-1	TRBD1	ASSQYRGDDNEQF
TRBV20-1	13	TRBJ1-1	-	SARDAGSSITEAF
TRBV20-1	10	TRBJ1-2	-	SAPVTAYGYT
TRBV6-1	10	TRBJ1-5	TRBD1	ASRQGDQPQH
TRBV2	12	TRBJ2-1	-	ASSVDGGHNEQF
TRBV7-6	15	TRBJ2-3	TRBD2	ASSLGLWLAGLNTQY
TRBV19	12	TRBJ1-1	-	ASSIRGRATEAF
TRBV7-2	14	TRBJ2-1	-	ASTPRSGLQDSEQF
TRBV7-9	11	TRBJ2-3	-	ASSRTNADTQY
TRBV2	10	TRBJ2-7	-	ASSETPYEQY
TRBV30	9	TRBJ2-3	-	AWTQTDTQY
TRBV27	12	TRBJ1-1	-	ASSLGVWGTEAF
TRBV20-1	10	TRBJ2-5	-	SAKGSLETQY
TRBV3-1	12	TRBJ1-5	-	ASSSQGLNQPQH
TRBV12-3/TRBV12-4	12	TRBJ2-1	-	ASRGLTIYNEQF
TRBV7-2	12	TRBJ1-1	TRBD1	ASSLRQGNTEAF
TRBV28	15	TRBJ2-5	TRBD2	ASSIPLAGGRGETQY
TRBV7-6	12	TRBJ1-1	-	ASSLVLGGTEAF
TRBV7-8	12	TRBJ2-1	-	ASSLDPGWNEQF
TRBV29-1	12	TRBJ2-1	TRBD2	SATSGEAYNEQF
TRBV20-1	11	TRBJ2-7	-	SADGGGINEQY
TRBV7-6	11	TRBJ1-2	TRBD1	ASSIPGGVGYT
TRBV19	12	TRBJ1-2	-	ASSTTGHHYGYT
TRBV2	13	TRBJ2-5	TRBD2	ASGEGLAGLETQY
TRBV12-3/TRBV12-4	12	TRBJ1-1	-	ASSPPTGHTEAF
TRBV2	13	TRBJ2-1	-	ASTRSGRRSNEQF
TRBV10-3	13	TRBJ2-6	-	AAGSLKTGANVLT
TRBV4-2	14	TRBJ2-6	-	ASSQDRGSGANVLT
TRBV20-1	13	TRBJ2-3	TRBD2	SARDLGLAAGTQY
TRBV12-3/TRBV12-4	12	TRBJ1-6	TRBD1	ASSFGDRNSPLH
TRBV28	10	TRBJ2-3	-	ASRDPGDTQY
TRBV6-1	16	TRBJ1-2	TRBD1	ASSEDGTGIPTNYGYT
TRBV7-9	12	TRBJ2-3	-	ASSLETSTDTQY
TRBV7-2	11	TRBJ2-5	-	ASSLARQETQY
TRBV28	15	TRBJ1-5	-	ASSPRGSGGPGQPQH
TRBV29-1	9	TRBJ2-7	-	SVSGPYEQY
TRBV20-1	10	TRBJ2-3	-	SASVRGDTQY
TRBV30	15	TRBJ2-1	-	AWSVGKTGKTYNEQF
TRBV2	9	TRBJ1-1	-	ASSGTPEAF
TRBV7-2	11	TRBJ1-1	-	ASSSRRLEVAF
TRBV7-9	12	TRBJ1-3	-	ASSLDPPGNTIY
TRBV24-1	16	TRBJ1-1	-	ATSDFSGSRTRNTEAF
TRBV6-2/TRBV6-3	12	TRBJ1-5	-	ASNPNGFHQPQH
TRBV7-6	13	TRBJ2-1	-	ASSYLGGADNEQF